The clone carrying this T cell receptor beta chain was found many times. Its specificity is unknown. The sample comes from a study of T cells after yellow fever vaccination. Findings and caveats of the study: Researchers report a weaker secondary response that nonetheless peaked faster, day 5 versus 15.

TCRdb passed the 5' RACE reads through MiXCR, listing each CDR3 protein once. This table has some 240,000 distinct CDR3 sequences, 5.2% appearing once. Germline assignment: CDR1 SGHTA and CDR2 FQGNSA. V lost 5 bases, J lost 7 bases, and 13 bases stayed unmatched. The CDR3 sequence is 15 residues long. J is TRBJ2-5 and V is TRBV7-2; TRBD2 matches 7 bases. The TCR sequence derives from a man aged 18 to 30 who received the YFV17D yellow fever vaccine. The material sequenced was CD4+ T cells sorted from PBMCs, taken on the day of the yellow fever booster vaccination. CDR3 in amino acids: CASSPIRGRVGTQYF. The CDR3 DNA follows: TGTGCCAGCAGCCCAATCCGAGGGAGGGTAGGGACCCAGTACTTC.